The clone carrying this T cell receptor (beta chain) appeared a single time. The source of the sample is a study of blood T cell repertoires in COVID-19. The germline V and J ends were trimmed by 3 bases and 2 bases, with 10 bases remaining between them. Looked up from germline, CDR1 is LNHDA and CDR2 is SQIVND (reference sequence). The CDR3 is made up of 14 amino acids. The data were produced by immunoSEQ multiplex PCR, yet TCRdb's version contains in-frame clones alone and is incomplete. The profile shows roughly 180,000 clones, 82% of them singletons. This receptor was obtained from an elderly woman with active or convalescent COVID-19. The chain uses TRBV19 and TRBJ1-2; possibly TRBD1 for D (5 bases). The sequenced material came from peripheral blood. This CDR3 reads CASSIQGSNYGYTF. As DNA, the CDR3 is TGTGCCAGTAGTATCCAGGGCAGCAACTATGGCTACACCTTC.